One sample yielded the 22 T cell receptor beta chains listed below, sequenced in a study of blood T cell repertoires in COVID-19. The assay was immunoSEQ multiplex PCR, and TCRdb's table has in-frame clones only and misses some. The sample carries about 71,000 clones, 85% to 90% recorded once. The sequenced material came from peripheral blood. The receptors were gathered from a man aged 50 or older with active COVID-19.

The chain couples TRBV12-3 or TRBV12-4 to TRBJ1-5; D not resolved. The CDR3 loop spans 13 amino acids. V was cut by 6 bases and J by 3 bases, with 9 bases left in between. The CDR3 region has the DNA TGTGCCAGCAGCCGGAGCTACAATCAGCCCCAGCATTTT. Amino acid sequence: CASSRSYNQPQHF.

The CDR3 sequence: CASSPLRQYTDTQYF. The CDR3 bases are TGTGCCAGCAGCCCCCTACGACAGTACACAGATACGCAGTATTTT. V and J are TRBV14 and TRBJ2-3; TRBD1 is a possible D gene (5 bases). V lost 4 bases and J 2 bases, leaving 13 bases between the germline ends. The CDR3 consists of 15 residues. Germline assignment: CDR1 SGHDN and CDR2 FVKESK.

The chain links TRBV27 to TRBJ1-2, with TRBD1 matching over 9 bases. After removal of 7 bases from V and 5 bases from J, the junction contained 23 bases not matched to a gene. The CDR3 is 19 amino acids. Germline-derived CDR1 and CDR2 are MNHEY and SMNVEV (reference sequence). The CDR3 DNA sequence: TGTGCCAGCACCTATTCATTTGATTATAACAGGGGGCAAGGTTATGGCTACACCTTC. The encoded protein is CASTYSFDYNRGQGYGYTF.

V is TRBV5-1 and J is TRBJ1-2, with 10 bases lining up with TRBD1. J was trimmed by 4 bases and V by 2 bases; bases with no gene match: 5. This CDR3 has 15 amino acids. Germline-derived CDR1 and CDR2 are SGHRS and YFSETQ. The CDR3: CASSFGTGEPYGYTF. CDR3 in DNA: TGCGCCAGCAGCTTCGGGACAGGGGAACCCTATGGCTACACCTTC.

The chain combines TRBV7-2 with TRBJ1-2; no clear D. Trimming left V 2 bases short and J 1 base short, with 8 bases between. The CDR3 runs to 14 residues. Looked up from germline, CDR1 is SGHTA and CDR2 is FQGNSA. The CDR3 nucleotides read TGTGCCAGCAGCTTACCAGTACGTAACTATGGCTACACCTTC. Residues: CASSLPVRNYGYTF. The full variable domain, completed using reference TRBV7-2 and TRBJ1-2, is GAGVSQSPSNKVTEKGKDVELRCDPISGHTALYWYRQSLGQGLEFLIYFQGNSAPDKSGLPSDRFSAERTGGSVSTLTIQRTQQEDSAVYLCASSLPVRNYGYTFGSGTRLTVV.

This sequence joins TRBV6-6 and TRBJ1-1, with no clear D. Trimming took off 0 bases at V and 3 bases at J, with 8 bases between the two ends. The germline V gene encodes CDR1 MNHNY and CDR2 SVGAGI (reference sequence). This CDR3 is built from 14 residues. CDR3 DNA sequence: TGTGCCAGCAGTTACTCGGGCAGTTACACTGAAGCTTTCTTT. Its protein is CASSYSGSYTEAFF.

A note on this clone: The junction departs from the called germline gene at one end, perhaps through a read error. This sequence joins TRBV19 and TRBJ1-1, with a weak D call TRBD1 (6 bases). Germline V gene data show CDR1 as LNHDA and CDR2 as SQIVND (reference sequence). The CDR3 covers 14 residues. CDR3 DNA sequence: TGTGCCAGTAGCATAGGGCAAGGGGGCACTGAAGCTTTCTTT. This sequence encodes CASSIGQGGTEAFF.

The chain recombines TRBV4-2 with TRBJ2-4; weak D call: TRBD2 (6 bases). V was pared by 2 bases and J by 6 bases, with 14 bases between. Germline CDR1 LGHNA, CDR2 YNFKEQ. The CDR3 covers 15 residues. CDR3 nucleotide sequence: TGTGCCAGCAGCCAAATTGACGGGGGAGGAAACATTCAGTACTTC. This translates into CASSQIDGGGNIQYF.

The J gene is TRBJ1-5, the V gene TRBV29-1, with 7 bases aligning to TRBD1. The CDR3 length is 13 residues. The V and J ends lost 6 bases and 7 bases, in that order; junction bases with no gene match: 9. Germline CDR1 is SQVTM and CDR2 is ANQGSEA. The CDR3 region is CSVGQDLGQPQHF. CDR3 coding DNA: TGCAGCGTCGGACAGGACCTGGGCCAGCCCCAGCATTTT.

The chain uses TRBV6-1 and TRBJ1-5; D uncertain. CDR1 MNHNS and CDR2 SASEGT come from the germline V gene. The V end lost 1 base, the J end lost 4 bases, and 8 bases lay between the germline ends. This CDR3 spans 14 amino acids. For the CDR3, the DNA is TGTGCCAGCAGTGAAGGAGGGTGGAATCAGCCCCAGCATTTT. Translated: CASSEGGWNQPQHF.

The chain uses TRBV7-8 and TRBJ2-7; no reliable D call. V was cut by 3 bases and J by 2 bases, with 8 bases left in between. The CDR3 has 13 amino acids. The germline V gene has CDR1 SGHVS and CDR2 FQNEAQ. The CDR3 reads CASSFGHTYEQYF. DNA of the CDR3: TGTGCCAGCAGCTTTGGGCACACCTACGAGCAGTACTTC.

The rearrangement links TRBV6-2 or TRBV6-3 to TRBJ2-3; 9 positions agree with TRBD2. The CDR3 runs to 15 residues. J lost 0 bases, V lost 2 bases, and 0 bases had no gene match. In germline, CDR1 is MNHEY, CDR2 SVGEGT. The CDR3 DNA reads TGTGCCAGCAGTTACAGCGGGGGGAGCACAGATACGCAGTATTTT. It translates to CASSYSGGSTDTQYF.

This clone was seen a single time. CDR3 nucleotides: TGTGCCATCAGTGAGTCGGACAGGGACAATGAGCAGTTCTTC. Residues: CAISESDRDNEQFF. The chain combines TRBV10-3 with TRBJ2-1; TRBD1 matches 8 bases. Germline V CDR1 and CDR2: ENHRY, SYGVKD. The CDR3 runs to 14 residues. Trimming took 0 bases from V and 5 from J; bases not matched to a gene: 0.

The chain links TRBV2 to TRBJ1-2; 11 nucleotides agree with TRBD1. Trimming at V came to 8 bases and at J to 1 base, leaving 9 bases not matched to a gene. CDR1 SNHLY and CDR2 FYNNEI come from the germline V gene. This CDR3 spans 16 amino acids. This CDR3 is CASLAGQGASNYGYTF. CDR3 nucleotide sequence: TGTGCCAGCCTCGCAGGACAGGGGGCGAGTAACTATGGCTACACCTTC.

The chain is built from TRBV7-2 and TRBJ2-1; TRBD2 matches at 15 bases. With 5 bases clipped from V and 7 bases from J, the junction kept 3 bases outside the gene matches. Germline V gene sequence: CDR1 SGHTA, CDR2 FQGNSA. The CDR3 spans 15 residues. Here the CDR3 DNA reads TGTGCCAGCAGCCCAGGGACTAGCGGGGGGAATGAGCAGTTCTTC. Its translation is CASSPGTSGGNEQFF.

V usage is TRBV7-2 and J usage is TRBJ2-5, with 7 bases identical to TRBD1. Germline-derived CDR1 and CDR2 are SGHTA and FQGNSA. J was trimmed by 4 bases and V by 2 bases; bases with no gene match: 7. The CDR3 runs to 15 residues. The CDR3 DNA is TGTGCCAGCAGCTTATGGGGCAGGGGGAGAGAGACCCAGTACTTC. Protein: CASSLWGRGRETQYF. Drawing the rest from reference TRBV7-2 and TRBJ2-5, the complete variable domain is GAGVSQSPSNKVTEKGKDVELRCDPISGHTALYWYRQSLGQGLEFLIYFQGNSAPDKSGLPSDRFSAERTGGSVSTLTIQRTQQEDSAVYLCASSLWGRGRETQYFGPGTRLLVL.

The chain combines TRBV29-1 with TRBJ2-1; TRBD2 matches 10 bases. The CDR3 is made up of 14 amino acids. Germline lookup yields CDR1 SQVTM and CDR2 ANQGSEA. Trimming at V came to 5 bases and at J to 8 bases, leaving 9 bases not matched to a gene. CDR3 loop: CSVSTSGAFDEQFF. CDR3 nucleotide sequence: TGCAGCGTTTCAACTAGCGGGGCTTTCGATGAGCAGTTCTTC.

The J gene is TRBJ2-3, the V gene TRBV3-1 (or the pseudogene TRBV3-2); D possibly corresponds to TRBD1 (5 bases). The CDR3 covers 14 residues. Germline lookup yields CDR1 LGHDT and CDR2 YNNKEL (reference sequence). Trimming left V 5 bases short and J 5 bases short, with 14 bases between. CDR3 DNA: TGTGCCAGCAGCTCCCCAGGGTTCAAAGATACGCAGTATTTT. Amino acid sequence: CASSSPGFKDTQYF.

This chain joins TRBV3-1 (or the pseudogene TRBV3-2) and TRBJ1-6; a possible D gene is TRBD1 (6 bases). The CDR3 is made up of 18 amino acids. The V end was cut by 2 bases, the J end by 6 bases, with 20 bases between. From germline, CDR1 is LGHDT and CDR2 YNNKEL (reference sequence). CDR3 residues: CASSQPWTAGLGNSPLHF. The DNA for the CDR3 is TGTGCCAGCAGCCAACCCTGGACAGCCGGCCTGGGTAATTCACCCCTCCACTTT.

The chain links TRBV2 to TRBJ2-1; 10 bases are a match to TRBD1. Trimming removed 6 bases from V and 8 bases from J; junction bases left unmatched: 7. CDR1 is SNHLY, CDR2 FYNNEI, per germline. The CDR3 contains 14 residues. CDR3 coding DNA: TGTGCCAGCAGACTTGGACAGGGGGGGGATGAGCAGTTCTTC. As protein: CASRLGQGGDEQFF.

CDR3 sequence: CASSARVWGQGFLEQYF. In nucleotides, the CDR3 is TGTGCCAGCAGTGCACGCGTCTGGGGACAGGGATTTTTGGAGCAGTACTTC. The J gene is TRBJ2-7, the V gene TRBV6-1; 9 positions match TRBD1. With 4 bases clipped from V and 7 bases from J, the junction kept 17 bases outside the gene matches. The CDR3 has 17 amino acids. Germline V gene sequence: CDR1 MNHNS, CDR2 SASEGT.

This chain links TRBV21-1 with TRBJ2-6; the tabulated D call, TRBD1, remains unverified against the DNA. TRBV21-1 has pseudogene status. The CDR3 is 19 amino acids. The CDR3 region is CARQGTLGQKRSGANVLTF. In DNA, the CDR3 is TGTGCCCGACAGGGTACACTGGGACAGAAAAGATCTGGGGCCAACGTCCTGACTTTC.